Each of the 20 T cell receptor beta chains below was sequenced from the same sample in a study of blood T cells in healthy people across ages. A second PCR, run for roughly 7 to 11 cycles, used a sample-barcoded 5' primer plus a J-beta primer mix. TCRdb processed the 5' RACE reads anew with MiXCR; each CDR3 protein has one entry. The table lists about 730,000 distinct CDR3 sequences, about 40% of them singletons. Input material: blood. These receptors all come from a woman in her fifties or sixties in good health.

The rearrangement links TRBV6-1 to TRBJ1-1; D possibly corresponds to TRBD1 (5 bases). Trimming cost V 10 bases and J 8 bases, with 23 bases left between them. From germline, CDR1 is MNHNS and CDR2 SASEGT. This CDR3 contains 14 residues. CDR3 region: CATFYHRGTTEAFF. In DNA, the CDR3 is TGTGCCACCTTTTATCACAGAGGGACCACCGAAGCTTTCTTT.

The chain recombines TRBV5-1 with TRBJ2-7, with 7 nucleotides matching TRBD2. Germline CDR1 and CDR2: SGHRS and YFSETQ. The J segment lost 2 bases and the V segment lost 1 base, leaving 6 bases of the junction unmatched. The CDR3 extends over 15 amino acids. The CDR3 DNA follows: TGCGCCAGCAGCTTGTCGGCGGGGGAACCCTACGAGCAGTACTTC. It yields the protein CASSLSAGEPYEQYF.

The chain has TRBV7-9 and TRBJ1-1, with no clear D. Germline V CDR1 and CDR2: SEHNR, FQNEAQ (reference sequence). The CDR3 extends over 12 amino acids. V dropped 0 bases and J dropped 8 bases, with 7 bases sitting between them. This CDR3 is CASSLATPEAFF. The CDR3 DNA reads as TGTGCCAGCAGCTTAGCGACCCCAGAAGCTTTCTTT. Together with reference TRBV7-9 and TRBJ1-1, the CDR3 gives the full variable domain: DTGVSQNPRHKITKRGQNVTFRCDPISEHNRLYWYRQTLGQGPEFLTYFQNEAQLEKSRLLSDRFSAERPKGSFSTLEIQRTEQGDSAMYLCASSLATPEAFFGQGTRLTVV.

This clonotype was recorded many times. The rearrangement uses TRBV4-2 and TRBJ2-3; D gene unclear. Looked up from germline, CDR1 is LGHNA and CDR2 is YNFKEQ. V was pared by 4 bases and J by 3 bases, with 8 bases between. The CDR3 runs to 13 residues. The CDR3 is CASSPTETDTQYF. DNA of the CDR3: TGTGCCAGCAGCCCAACGGAGACAGATACGCAGTATTTT.

This clonotype was recorded at least ten times. The rearrangement joins TRBV29-1 to TRBJ2-1, with 7 bases that match TRBD2. From germline, CDR1 is SQVTM and CDR2 ANQGSEA. J lost 5 bases, V lost 6 bases, and 13 bases had no gene match. This CDR3 contains 15 residues. The CDR3 protein is CSVGMLAVLNNEQFF. The CDR3 nucleotides read TGCAGCGTGGGGATGCTAGCGGTACTGAACAATGAGCAGTTCTTC.

The chain recombines TRBV5-6 with TRBJ2-5, with 8 bases lining up with TRBD1. CDR1 SGHDT and CDR2 YYEEEE come from the germline V gene. With 1 base clipped from V and 3 bases from J, the junction kept 2 bases outside the gene matches. This CDR3 spans 14 amino acids. CDR3 in amino acids: CASSLTTGEETQYF. The CDR3 DNA reads TGTGCCAGCAGCTTGACGACAGGGGAAGAGACCCAGTACTTC.

This chain joins TRBV10-2 and TRBJ2-7, with D perhaps TRBD2 (6 bases). Germline V lookup: CDR1 WSHSY, CDR2 SAAADI. The CDR3 consists of 15 residues. Trimming left V 6 bases short and J 3 bases short, with 18 bases between. As DNA, the CDR3 is TGCGCCAGCAGCCTACTAGCCTTTACCGTCTACGAGCAGTACTTC. Translated, it gives CASSLLAFTVYEQYF.

The CDR3 nucleotides are TGTGCCAGCAGGGGGGAGGGGGTTGGTAATGAGCAGTTCTTC. It translates to CASRGEGVGNEQFF. V is TRBV12-3 or TRBV12-4 and J is TRBJ2-1, with D possibly matching TRBD2 (7 bases). Trimming cost V 6 bases and J 7 bases, with 16 bases left between them. This CDR3 has 14 amino acids.

V and J are TRBV28 and TRBJ2-1; maybe TRBD2 (6 bases). CDR3 length: 14 residues. Between the trimmed V and J ends, which lost 7 bases and 0 bases, there was a span of 10 bases. The germline V gene encodes CDR1 MDHEN and CDR2 SYDVKM. The CDR3 sequence is CASIGGNSYNEQFF. CDR3 DNA: TGTGCCAGCATAGGCGGGAACTCCTACAATGAGCAGTTCTTC.

CDR3 protein: CASSYRTGGASSNQPQHF. For the CDR3, the DNA is TGTGCCAGCAGTTATAGGACAGGGGGCGCCTCTAGCAATCAGCCCCAGCATTTT. The genes are TRBV6-2 or TRBV6-3 and TRBJ1-5; 11 positions agree with TRBD1. With V trimmed by 3 bases and J by 0 bases, 7 bases remained unmatched. Germline-derived CDR1 and CDR2 are MNHEY and SVGEGT. This CDR3 has 18 residues.

This clonotype was seen only once. J is TRBJ2-7 and V is TRBV15, with D tentatively TRBD1 (5 bases). TRBJ2-5 matches the DNA end more closely, so the J call is doubtful. The CDR3 is made up of 14 amino acids. Germline CDR1 and CDR2: LNHNV and YYDKDF (reference sequence). The CDR3 bases are TGTGCCACCAGCATCGATAGGGGACAAGAGACCCAGTACTTC. Protein sequence: CATSIDRGQETQYF.

The chain combines TRBV7-2 with TRBJ1-5, with no clear D. Germline values: CDR1 SGHTA, CDR2 FQGNSA. This CDR3 comprises 15 residues. V lost 5 bases and J lost 0, with 11 bases in between. DNA of the CDR3: TGTGCCAGCAGCCCTCAGGAAGCTAGCAATCAGCCCCAGCATTTT. This encodes CASSPQEASNQPQHF.

This clonotype has just a few counts. The chain uses TRBV28 and TRBJ2-7; 9 bases are shared with TRBD1. This CDR3 comprises 16 residues. V was pared by 7 bases and J by 2 bases, with 12 bases of the junction left unmatched. Per the germline V gene, CDR1 is MDHEN and CDR2 is SYDVKM. In nucleotides, the CDR3 is TGTGCCAGCACCAATCACCGGACAGGGGCAACCTACGAGCAGTACTTC. This translates into CASTNHRTGATYEQYF.

A word on this clonotype: It may be a read error: a sequence one base away is much more abundant. CDR3 nucleotide sequence: TGCGCCAGCAGCTTGGACAGGCCAAGGTTCTTC. Amino acids: CASSLDRPRFF. This rearrangement joins TRBV5-1 to TRBJ2-1, with D possibly being TRBD1 (5 bases). The CDR3 extends over 11 amino acids. The ends were cut back, 0 bases at V and 15 bases at J, with 10 bases in the middle. The V gene's germline CDR1 is SGHRS and CDR2 YFSETQ.

The chain employs TRBV29-1 and TRBJ2-7; 9 nucleotides line up with TRBD1. V lost 7 bases and J lost 7; bases outside the gene matches: 11. The germline gives CDR1 SQVTM, CDR2 ANQGSEA. The CDR3 is made up of 13 amino acids. The CDR3 reads CSADRGDYNEQYF. In DNA, the CDR3 is TGCAGCGCGGACAGGGGCGATTACAATGAGCAGTACTTC.

The chain joins TRBV24-1 to TRBJ2-3, with TRBD1 matching over 7 bases. The V gene's germline CDR1 is KGHDR and CDR2 SFDVKD. V was clipped by 5 bases and J by 4 bases; unmatched bases: 5. The CDR3 spans 14 residues. CDR3 sequence (DNA): TGTGCCACCAGTGGTCCGACAGGGTCAGATACGCAGTATTTT. Amino acid sequence: CATSGPTGSDTQYF.

This clonotype was counted only a few times. The chain joins TRBV7-2 to TRBJ1-2; tentatively, D is TRBD1 (5 bases). This CDR3 is 15 amino acids long. V was pared by 5 bases and J by 2 bases, with 15 bases between. Germline CDR1 is SGHTA and CDR2 is FQGNSA. CDR3: CASSGSGTGNYGYTF. The CDR3 region has the DNA TGTGCCAGCAGCGGCTCCGGGACGGGGAACTATGGCTACACCTTC.

V and J are TRBV14 and TRBJ1-2; D ambiguous. Trimming stripped 0 bases from V and 5 bases from J, with 13 bases between. CDR3 size: 15 residues. The germline V gene has CDR1 SGHDN and CDR2 FVKESK. CDR3 sequence: CASSQDAESTYGYTF. CDR3 coding DNA: TGTGCCAGCAGCCAAGATGCGGAGAGCACTTATGGCTACACCTTC.

The genes are TRBV7-3 and TRBJ2-6, with a weak D call TRBD1 (6 bases). The germline CDR1 and CDR2 sequences are SGHTA and FQGTGA. Trimming left V 5 bases short and J 0 bases short, with 20 bases between. The CDR3 is 19 amino acids. Written as DNA, the CDR3 is TGTGCCAGCAGCATACGATCGCCGGGACACGCCTCTGGGGCCAACGTCCTGACTTTC. This sequence encodes CASSIRSPGHASGANVLTF.

This clonotype was observed a few times. V gene TRBV24-1 combines with J gene TRBJ2-1; either TRBD1 or TRBD2 may supply D (7 bases each). The CDR3 has 14 residues. The ends were cut back, 6 bases at V and 6 bases at J, with 14 bases in the middle. Germline V gene data show CDR1 as KGHDR and CDR2 as SFDVKD. This chain's CDR3 is CATSSRGDSNEQFF. CDR3 bases: TGTGCCACCAGTTCTCGGGGGGACAGCAATGAGCAGTTCTTC.